The 20 T cell receptor beta chains below come from one sample, sequenced in a study of OX40 agonist ivuxolimab in advanced cancers. Here immunoSEQ multiplex PCR was the method, and the copy in TCRdb shows in-frame clones only, minus some. Here the sample spans approximately 50,000 clones, around four fifths being singletons. The sequencing used CD4+ or CD8+ T cells sorted from blood, collected in a trial of the OX40 agonist ivuxolimab. These receptor sequences come from an adult with an advanced solid tumor such as melanoma, head and neck, liver or kidney cancer.

V is TRBV11-3 and J is TRBJ2-1; D unclear. The V gene lost 3 bases and the J gene lost 1 base, with 7 bases spanning the gap. The CDR3 sequence is 14 residues long. Germline loops: CDR1 SGHNT, CDR2 YENEEA. CDR3 sequence: CASSFLGSYNEQFF. CDR3 DNA sequence: TGTGCCAGCAGCTTCTTGGGGTCCTACAATGAGCAGTTCTTC.

The V gene is TRBV12-5, the J gene TRBJ2-1, with D possibly TRBD2 on 6 matching bases. V lost 1 base and J lost 9, with 10 bases in between. Germline V gene data show CDR1 as LGHNT and CDR2 as FRNRAP. The CDR3 is 13 residues long. In DNA, the CDR3 is TGTGCTAGTGGTTTGGCTGGCGGGACTGAGCAGTTCTTC. Its translation: CASGLAGGTEQFF.

V is TRBV29-1 and J is TRBJ1-5; 10 nucleotides line up with TRBD1. The CDR3 runs 17 residues. Germline V CDR1 and CDR2: SQVTM, ANQGSEA. V lost 5 bases to trimming and J lost 5 bases; unmatched junction nucleotides: 15. CDR3 DNA: TGCAGCGTTCGATTCCGGGACAGGGGAACGGGCCATCAGCCCCAGCATTTT. Translated: CSVRFRDRGTGHQPQHF.

The chain links TRBV5-1 to TRBJ2-7; D uncertain. Per germline, CDR1 SGHRS and CDR2 YFSETQ. The CDR3 contains 12 residues. Trimming cost V 2 bases and J 5 bases, with 8 bases left between them. Written as DNA, the CDR3 is TGCGCCAGCAGCTTCTCAACAGACGAGCAGTACTTC. Translation: CASSFSTDEQYF.

This clone is termed medium-sized (0.01 to 0.1%). The J gene is TRBJ2-7, the V gene TRBV5-1, with a tentative D call TRBD2 (5 bases). Germline assignment: CDR1 SGHRS and CDR2 YFSETQ. V lost 2 bases, J lost 7 bases, and 13 bases lay in between. The CDR3 sequence is 13 residues long. CDR3 region: CASSFPRAREQYF. CDR3 nucleotides: TGCGCCAGCAGCTTTCCGAGGGCGCGTGAGCAGTACTTC. The full variable domain, completed using reference TRBV5-1 and TRBJ2-7, is KAGVTQTPRYLIKTRGQQVTLSCSPISGHRSVSWYQQTPGQGLQFLFEYFSETQRNKGNFPGRFSGRQFSNSRSEMNVSTLELGDSALYLCASSFPRAREQYFGPGTRLTVT.

This clone has only a few counts. The CDR3 sequence is CASSYPPGNQPQHF. CDR3 in DNA: TGTGCCAGCAGTTACCCCCCCGGAAATCAGCCCCAGCATTTT. The rearrangement joins TRBV6-5 to TRBJ1-5; no firm D call. The length of the CDR3 is 14 residues. With 2 bases removed from V and 4 bases from J, the gap between germline ends came to 9 bases. In germline, CDR1 is MNHEY, CDR2 SVGAGI.

This chain joins TRBV5-5 and TRBJ1-2; a weak D match, TRBD1 (6 bases). Trimming took 0 bases from V and 0 from J, leaving 9 bases between them. Germline assignment: CDR1 SGHKS and CDR2 YYEKEE (reference sequence). This CDR3 has 15 amino acids. CDR3 nucleotides: TGTGCCAGCAGCTTGGGGCGGACAGCTAACTATGGCTACACCTTC. Its translation is CASSLGRTANYGYTF. The full variable domain, completed using reference TRBV5-5 and TRBJ1-2, is DAGVTQSPTHLIKTRGQQVTLRCSPISGHKSVSWYQQVLGQGPQFIFQYYEKEERGRGNFPDRFSARQFPNYSSELNVNALLLGDSALYLCASSLGRTANYGYTFGSGTRLTVV.

The chain carries TRBV9 and TRBJ2-3; 9 nucleotides line up with TRBD1. CDR1 is SGDLS, CDR2 YYNGEE, per germline. This CDR3 comprises 16 residues. After removal of 3 bases from V and 1 base from J, the junction contained 6 bases not matched to a gene. This CDR3 is CASSGTGAGGTDTQYF. The CDR3 DNA reads TGTGCCAGCAGCGGGACAGGGGCGGGAGGCACAGATACGCAGTATTTT.

This clone was counted between two and nine times. The V and J genes are TRBV7-9 and TRBJ2-7; D call uncertain. The V end lost 3 bases, the J end lost 2 bases, and 11 bases lay between the germline ends. Looked up from germline, CDR1 is SEHNR and CDR2 is FQNEAQ (reference sequence). The CDR3 contains 14 residues. The CDR3 sequence is CASSFGSGTYEQYF. The CDR3 DNA reads as TGTGCCAGCAGCTTCGGCTCCGGAACCTACGAGCAGTACTTC.

The chain links TRBV7-8 to TRBJ2-3; D unclear. Trimming left V 4 bases short and J 1 base short, with 15 bases between. Germline CDR1 reads SGHVS; CDR2 reads FQNEAQ. The CDR3 is 16 residues long. The CDR3 DNA reads TGTGCCAGCAGCTCTGGACGGACCTCGGGCACAGATACGCAGTATTTT. It is translated as CASSSGRTSGTDTQYF.

The rearrangement links TRBV5-1 to TRBJ2-7; 7 nucleotides line up with TRBD1. After removal of 4 bases from V and 2 bases from J, the junction contained 9 bases not matched to a gene. Germline loops: CDR1 SGHRS, CDR2 YFSETQ. The CDR3 loop spans 15 amino acids. The CDR3 loop is CASSEKLDRAYEQYF. DNA for the CDR3: TGCGCCAGCAGCGAGAAATTAGACAGGGCCTACGAGCAGTACTTC.

The V call is TRBV7-8, the J call TRBJ2-3; no clear D gene. The CDR3 is 11 residues long. Germline CDR1 SGHVS, CDR2 FQNEAQ. The V end was cut by 6 bases, the J end by 4 bases, with 5 bases between. The CDR3 coding sequence is TGTGCCAGCAGTGCCTCAGATACGCAGTATTTT. This gives the protein CASSASDTQYF. The whole variable domain, remainder taken from reference TRBV7-8 and TRBJ2-3, is GAGVSQSPRYKVAKRGQDVALRCDPISGHVSLFWYQQALGQGPEFLTYFQNEAQLDKSGLPSDRFFAERPEGSVSTLKIQRTQQEDSAVYLCASSASDTQYFGPGTRLTVL.

V gene TRBV29-1 combines with J gene TRBJ2-1; D may be TRBD2 (5 bases). Germline values: CDR1 SQVTM, CDR2 ANQGSEA. CDR3 length: 14 amino acids. Trimming cost V 3 bases and J 6 bases, with 15 bases left between them. The CDR3 nucleotides are TGCAGCGTTGACGGAGGTGGGCAATTCAATGAGCAGTTCTTC. Translated, it gives CSVDGGGQFNEQFF.

The V call is TRBV10-1, the J call TRBJ1-2, with D hard to call. This CDR3 is 14 amino acids long. Germline V gives CDR1 WNHNN, CDR2 SYGVQD (reference sequence). Trimming stripped 0 bases from V and 5 bases from J, with 10 bases between. In nucleotides, the CDR3 is TGCGCCAGCAGTGAGTCGAGTCGGAATTATGGCTACACCTTC. It yields the protein CASSESSRNYGYTF.

The chain employs TRBV19 and TRBJ1-5; maybe TRBD1 (5 bases). Trimming shortened V by 2 bases and J by 7 bases, and 21 bases separated the two germline ends. The CDR3 is made up of 17 amino acids. Per the germline V gene, CDR1 is LNHDA and CDR2 is SQIVND (reference sequence). DNA of the CDR3: TGTGCCAGTAGTATAAGACGGGGCAGGGCTGGTTTACAGCCCCAGCATTTT. It encodes CASSIRRGRAGLQPQHF.

The V and J genes are TRBV4-3 and TRBJ1-5; D is uncertain. Trimming left V 0 bases short and J 5 bases short, with 11 bases between. Germline V lookup: CDR1 LGHNA, CDR2 YSLEER. The CDR3 sequence is 15 residues long. CDR3 in amino acids: CASSQDMGSDQPQHF. CDR3 nucleotides: TGCGCCAGCAGCCAAGATATGGGTTCCGATCAGCCCCAGCATTTT.

The V and J genes are TRBV6-5 and TRBJ1-3, with D possibly being TRBD1 (5 bases). CDR3 length: 15 amino acids. Between the trimmed V and J ends, which lost 8 bases and 0 bases, there was a span of 14 bases. Germline CDR1 MNHEY, CDR2 SVGAGI. The CDR3 nucleotides are TGTGCCAGCGTGGGACTAGCCGACTCTGGAAACACCATATATTTT. Its protein is CASVGLADSGNTIYF.

This clone was seen just once. The genes are TRBV30 and TRBJ2-3; 7 bases fit TRBD2. This CDR3 has 14 residues. Germline V gene sequence: CDR1 GTSNPN, CDR2 SVGIG (reference sequence). CDR3 amino acids: CAIGVGRVIDTQYF. The CDR3, as DNA: TGTGCGATAGGGGTTGGGAGGGTCATAGATACGCAGTATTTT.

The chain couples TRBV5-5 to TRBJ1-6; no definite D call. Germline loops: CDR1 SGHKS, CDR2 YYEKEE (reference sequence). The V end lost 5 bases, the J end lost 10 bases, and 16 bases lay between the germline ends. The CDR3 is 14 residues long. The chain's CDR3 is CASRLNLYQSPLHF. The CDR3 DNA follows: TGTGCCAGCAGACTAAATCTATACCAATCACCCCTCCACTTT.

The chain uses TRBV29-1 and TRBJ1-1; D is unclear. Germline V gives CDR1 SQVTM, CDR2 ANQGSEA. The CDR3 consists of 14 residues. The V gene lost 4 bases and the J gene lost 4 bases, with 16 bases spanning the gap. This CDR3 is CSVVPSRVATEAFF. In nucleotides, the CDR3 is TGCAGCGTTGTACCGTCCCGGGTGGCCACTGAAGCTTTCTTT.